These 14 T cell receptor beta chains came from one sample sequenced in a study of T-cell memory formation after mild COVID-19. MiXCR was run by TCRdb on the 5' RACE reads, yielding one entry per CDR3 protein. The sample records approximately 480,000 distinct CDR3 sequences, about 18% being singletons. Sequenced: PBMCs or a T cell subset sorted from them (not recorded which). All receptors derive from an adult woman who had mild COVID-19 (a few samples of this study predate the infection). Cell type and time point are not known.

This clonotype was recorded many times. This chain connects TRBV14 to TRBJ2-5; D call uncertain. This CDR3 is 14 amino acids long. Per germline, CDR1 SGHDN and CDR2 FVKESK. V lost 2 bases and J 1 base, leaving 8 bases between the germline ends. Here the CDR3 DNA reads TGTGCCAGCAGCCAAAATCGCGGCCAAGAGACCCAGTACTTC. Encoded protein: CASSQNRGQETQYF.

This clonotype was found a few times. This chain links TRBV9 with TRBJ2-1, with D possibly TRBD2 on 6 matching bases. The ends were cut back, 4 bases at V and 9 bases at J, with 17 bases in the middle. The CDR3 length is 14 residues. The germline V gene encodes CDR1 SGDLS and CDR2 YYNGEE. The CDR3 protein is CASSLRGGGAEQFF. The CDR3 DNA reads TGTGCCAGCAGCCTGAGGGGAGGTGGTGCTGAGCAGTTCTTC.

This clonotype was counted a few times. The chain carries TRBV4-2 and TRBJ2-3; tentatively, D is TRBD1 (5 bases). Germline V gene lookup returns CDR1 LGHNA and CDR2 YNFKEQ. The V and J ends lost 3 bases and 1 base respectively, with 14 bases between them. There are 16 residues in the CDR3. CDR3 amino acids: CASSQNHQGRTDTQYF. Written as DNA, the CDR3 is TGTGCCAGCAGCCAGAACCACCAGGGCCGCACAGATACGCAGTATTTT.

The chain uses TRBV5-5 and TRBJ1-2, with D unresolved. The CDR3 extends over 12 amino acids. The V and J ends lost 0 bases and 9 bases respectively, with 9 bases between them. Germline CDR1 reads SGHKS; CDR2 reads YYEKEE (reference sequence). CDR3 DNA sequence: TGTGCCAGCAGCTTGGATGACTCAAGCTACACCTTC. This gives the protein CASSLDDSSYTF. The full variable domain, in which reference TRBV5-5 and TRBJ1-2 provide the parts outside the CDR3, is DAGVTQSPTHLIKTRGQQVTLRCSPISGHKSVSWYQQVLGQGPQFIFQYYEKEERGRGNFPDRFSARQFPNYSSELNVNALLLGDSALYLCASSLDDSSYTFGSGTRLTVV.

The chain uses TRBV7-9 and TRBJ2-1; the D gene is possibly TRBD2 (5 bases). The germline V gene has CDR1 SEHNR and CDR2 FQNEAQ (reference sequence). This CDR3 region has 14 residues. Trimming left V 5 bases short and J 7 bases short, with 15 bases between. The DNA for the CDR3 is TGTGCCAGCAGCCCGCCACTAGGAGTTAATGAGCAGTTCTTC. This translates into CASSPPLGVNEQFF.

V usage is TRBV27 and J usage is TRBJ2-7, with 12 bases fitting TRBD1. In germline, CDR1 is MNHEY, CDR2 SMNVEV (reference sequence). The J segment lost 4 bases and the V segment lost 5 bases, leaving 9 bases of the junction unmatched. The length of the CDR3 is 16 residues. The CDR3 DNA reads TGTGCCAGCAGTCTACGCGGGGGACAGGGGGCTTACGAGCAGTACTTC. Its translation: CASSLRGGQGAYEQYF.

V is TRBV30 and J is TRBJ1-5; the D gene is possibly TRBD1 (5 bases). CDR1 is GTSNPN and CDR2 is SVGIG in the germline V gene (reference sequence). The CDR3 totals 10 residues. V was trimmed by 3 bases and J by 8 bases, leaving 5 bases between them. The CDR3 here is CAWRGEPQHF. The CDR3 region has the DNA TGTGCCTGGAGGGGGGAGCCCCAGCATTTT.

This clonotype was detected a few times. This chain uses TRBV24-1 with TRBJ2-5, with unresolved D. V was pared by 0 bases and J by 9 bases, with 13 bases between. This CDR3 is built from 14 residues. The germline CDR1 and CDR2 sequences are KGHDR and SFDVKD. The CDR3 here is CATSDLKGSVAQYF. CDR3 nucleotides: TGTGCCACCAGTGATTTGAAAGGAAGCGTGGCCCAGTACTTC.

This clonotype was seen repeatedly, ten times or more. The chain couples TRBV7-8 to TRBJ2-2, with 8 bases identical to TRBD2. The CDR3 extends over 17 amino acids. CDR1 and CDR2 (germline): SGHVS, FQNEAQ. V was clipped by 5 bases and J by 4 bases; unmatched bases: 12. CDR3 protein: CASSGDGTRRITGELFF. The CDR3 DNA sequence: TGTGCCAGCAGCGGAGATGGGACTAGGCGTATCACCGGGGAGCTGTTTTTT.

The chain links TRBV7-9 to TRBJ1-1; tentative D call: TRBD1 (5 bases). This CDR3 comprises 15 residues. The germline gives CDR1 SEHNR, CDR2 FQNEAQ (reference sequence). V shed 1 base and J shed 5 bases, with 14 bases lying between them. CDR3 sequence: CASSLGRQGRTEAFF. In nucleotides, the CDR3 is TGTGCCAGCAGCTTAGGAAGGCAGGGCCGTACTGAAGCTTTCTTT. Together with reference TRBV7-9 and TRBJ1-1, the CDR3 gives the full variable domain: DTGVSQNPRHKITKRGQNVTFRCDPISEHNRLYWYRQTLGQGPEFLTYFQNEAQLEKSRLLSDRFSAERPKGSFSTLEIQRTEQGDSAMYLCASSLGRQGRTEAFFGQGTRLTVV.

This clonotype was detected only a few times. The J gene is TRBJ2-3, the V gene TRBV29-1; 8 nucleotides agree with TRBD2. J lost 1 base, V lost 7 bases, and 13 bases had no gene match. The CDR3 consists of 16 residues. CDR1 and CDR2 (germline): SQVTM, ANQGSEA. DNA for the CDR3: TGCAGCGCATTCGCCGGCACTAGCGGCGGCACAGATACGCAGTATTTT. Encoded protein: CSAFAGTSGGTDTQYF.

This clonotype came up many times. The rearrangement joins TRBV5-6 to TRBJ2-2, with D perhaps matching TRBD1 (5 bases). The CDR3 sequence is 16 residues long. Germline V gene lookup returns CDR1 SGHDT and CDR2 YYEEEE. Trimming shortened V by 5 bases and J by 5 bases, and 19 bases separated the two germline ends. The CDR3 region has the DNA TGTGCCAGCAGGGACCTTCGTGGGGCCGGAACCGGGGAGCTGTTTTTT. Residues: CASRDLRGAGTGELFF.

This clonotype has just a few counts. V is TRBV3-1 and J is TRBJ2-5, with D tentatively TRBD1 (6 bases). Germline V gene lookup returns CDR1 LGHDT and CDR2 YNNKEL (reference sequence). The CDR3 is made up of 17 amino acids. V was shortened by 0 bases and J by 2 bases, with 16 bases between the two germline ends. CDR3 bases: TGTGCCAGCAGCCAAGATTTAGGACAGCTTAAACAAGAGACCCAGTACTTC. Translation: CASSQDLGQLKQETQYF.

This clonotype was observed a few times. The chain recombines TRBV25-1 with TRBJ2-4; 14 positions agree with TRBD2. This CDR3 has 15 amino acids. The germline CDR1 and CDR2 sequences are MGHDK and SYGVNS. The trim removed 4 bases at V and 9 bases at J, leaving 5 bases unmatched. This CDR3 reads CASSGLAGGQGIQYF. CDR3 nucleotide sequence: TGTGCCAGCAGTGGACTAGCGGGGGGGCAGGGCATTCAGTACTTC.